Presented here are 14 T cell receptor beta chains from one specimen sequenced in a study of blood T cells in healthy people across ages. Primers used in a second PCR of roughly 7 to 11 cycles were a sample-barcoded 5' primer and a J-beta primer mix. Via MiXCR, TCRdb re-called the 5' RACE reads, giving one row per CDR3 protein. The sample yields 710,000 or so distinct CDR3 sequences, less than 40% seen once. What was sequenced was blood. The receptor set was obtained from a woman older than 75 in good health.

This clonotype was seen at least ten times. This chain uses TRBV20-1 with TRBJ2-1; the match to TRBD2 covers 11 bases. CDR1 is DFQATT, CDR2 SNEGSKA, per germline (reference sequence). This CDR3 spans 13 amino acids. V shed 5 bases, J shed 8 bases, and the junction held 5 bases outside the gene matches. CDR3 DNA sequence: TGCAGTGCTTCTAGCGGGGGGAGAGATGAGCAGTTCTTC. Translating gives CSASSGGRDEQFF.

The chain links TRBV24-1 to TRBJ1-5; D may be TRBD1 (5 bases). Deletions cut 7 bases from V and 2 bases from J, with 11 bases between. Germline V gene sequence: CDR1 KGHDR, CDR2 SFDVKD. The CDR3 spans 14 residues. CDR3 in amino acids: CATREGNGNQPQHF. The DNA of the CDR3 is TGTGCCACCAGGGAGGGGAACGGCAATCAGCCCCAGCATTTT.

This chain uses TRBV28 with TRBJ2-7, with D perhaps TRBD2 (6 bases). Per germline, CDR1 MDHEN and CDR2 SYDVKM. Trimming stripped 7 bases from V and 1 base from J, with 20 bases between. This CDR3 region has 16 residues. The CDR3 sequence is CASTFRRASESYEQYF. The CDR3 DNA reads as TGTGCCAGCACCTTCCGCAGGGCTAGCGAATCCTACGAGCAGTACTTC.

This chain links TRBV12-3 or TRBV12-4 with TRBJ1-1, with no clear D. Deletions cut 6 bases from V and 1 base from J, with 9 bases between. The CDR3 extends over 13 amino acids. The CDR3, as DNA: TGTGCCAGCAGGTTCGAGAGGAACACTGAAGCTTTCTTT. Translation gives CASRFERNTEAFF.

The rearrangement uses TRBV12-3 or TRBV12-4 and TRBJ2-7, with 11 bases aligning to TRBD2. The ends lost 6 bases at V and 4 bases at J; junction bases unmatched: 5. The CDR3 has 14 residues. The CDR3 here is CASRQTSGTYEQYF. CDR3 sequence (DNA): TGTGCCAGCAGACAGACTAGCGGGACTTACGAGCAGTACTTC.

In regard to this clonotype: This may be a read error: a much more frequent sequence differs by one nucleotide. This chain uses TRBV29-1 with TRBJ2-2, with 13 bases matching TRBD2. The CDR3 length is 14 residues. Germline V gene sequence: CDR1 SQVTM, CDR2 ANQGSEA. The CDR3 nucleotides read TGCAGCGTCGGGACTAGCGGGGTCTTCGGGGAGCGGTTTTTT. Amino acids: CSVGTSGVFGERFF.

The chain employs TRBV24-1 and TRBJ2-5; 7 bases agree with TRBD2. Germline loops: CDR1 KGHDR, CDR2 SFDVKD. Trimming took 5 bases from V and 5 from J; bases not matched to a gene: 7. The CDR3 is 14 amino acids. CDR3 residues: CATSAGGGVETQYF. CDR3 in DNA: TGTGCCACCAGTGCCGGGGGAGGGGTGGAGACCCAGTACTTC.

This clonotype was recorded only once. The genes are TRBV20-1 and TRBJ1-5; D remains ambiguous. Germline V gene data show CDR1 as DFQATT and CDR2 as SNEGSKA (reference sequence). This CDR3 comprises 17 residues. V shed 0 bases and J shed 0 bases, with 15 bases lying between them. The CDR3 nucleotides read TGCAGTGCTAGAGATCCCCGGGGTGGGGTTAGCAATCAGCCCCAGCATTTT. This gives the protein CSARDPRGGVSNQPQHF.

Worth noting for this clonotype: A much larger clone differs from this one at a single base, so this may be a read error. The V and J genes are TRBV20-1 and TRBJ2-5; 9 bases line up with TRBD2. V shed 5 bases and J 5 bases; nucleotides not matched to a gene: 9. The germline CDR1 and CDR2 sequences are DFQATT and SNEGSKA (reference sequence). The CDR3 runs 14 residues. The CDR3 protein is CSAGRGLAVETQYF. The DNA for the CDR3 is TGCAGTGCTGGTCGGGGACTAGCTGTGGAGACCCAGTACTTC.

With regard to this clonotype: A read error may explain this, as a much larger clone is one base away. For the CDR3, the DNA is TGTGCCAGCAGCTCAATCTTCCACGAGCAGTACTTC. The encoded protein is CASSSIFHEQYF. The rearrangement uses TRBV7-9 and TRBJ2-7; no clear D gene. The CDR3 runs to 12 residues. CDR1 is SEHNR and CDR2 is FQNEAQ in the germline V gene (reference sequence). V lost 4 bases and J lost 5, with 9 bases in between.

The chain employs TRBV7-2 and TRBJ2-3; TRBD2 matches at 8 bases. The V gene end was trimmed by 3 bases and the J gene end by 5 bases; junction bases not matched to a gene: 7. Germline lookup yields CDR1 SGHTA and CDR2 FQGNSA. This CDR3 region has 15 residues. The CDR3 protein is CASSLGGGTLDTQYF. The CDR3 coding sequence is TGTGCCAGCAGCTTGGGCGGGGGGACGTTAGATACGCAGTATTTT.

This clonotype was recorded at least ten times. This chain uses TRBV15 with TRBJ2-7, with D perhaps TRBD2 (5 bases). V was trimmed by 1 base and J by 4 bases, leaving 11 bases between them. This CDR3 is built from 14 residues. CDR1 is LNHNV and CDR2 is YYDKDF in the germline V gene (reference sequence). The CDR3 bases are TGTGCCACCAGCAGAGCCCTCCGGGGATACGAGCAGTACTTC. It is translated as CATSRALRGYEQYF.

The CDR3 DNA reads TGTGCCAGCAGCCCCCCCCAGCGGGAGTCTTTCGCAGATACGCAGTATTTT. As protein: CASSPPQRESFADTQYF. The chain links TRBV6-6 to TRBJ2-3; 8 nucleotides line up with TRBD2. The CDR3 extends over 17 amino acids. J gave up 4 bases and V 6 bases, and 15 bases lay outside the gene matches. Germline V gene data show CDR1 as MNHNY and CDR2 as SVGAGI (reference sequence).

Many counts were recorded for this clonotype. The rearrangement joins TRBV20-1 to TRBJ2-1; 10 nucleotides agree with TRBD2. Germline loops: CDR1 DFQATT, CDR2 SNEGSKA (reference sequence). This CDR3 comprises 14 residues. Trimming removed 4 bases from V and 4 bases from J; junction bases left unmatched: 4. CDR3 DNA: TGCAGTGCTAAGCCTAGCGGGGGTTACAATGAGCAGTTCTTC. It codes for CSAKPSGGYNEQFF.